The T cell receptor beta chain described here comes from a study of shared clonotypes between healthy human individuals. Whole-study findings and limits: Clonotype sharing among donors, it was expected, would be affected by sequencing depth.

CD8 cells regarded as naive lacked CD45RO, were positively chosen for CCR7, and omitted terminally differentiated effector memory CD45RA+ cells. There are 11 residues in the CDR3. Looked up from germline, CDR1 is MNHNS and CDR2 is SASEGT. Trimming cost V 3 bases and J 7 bases, with 5 bases left between them. Deep-level running was used for the assay. Generated by immunoSEQ multiplex PCR, the TCRdb table keeps only in-frame clones and is missing some. Of 550,000 to 750,000 clones listed, nearly 97% are singletons. Regarding this clone: The antigen is undetermined.

This TCR was sampled from a woman aged 25 to 39 in good health. The chain links TRBV6-1 to TRBJ2-3, with D hard to call. Sequencing was done on a sample of naive CD8+ T cells sorted from blood. The CDR3 nucleotides read TGTGCCAGCAGTGACGATAATACGCAGTATTTT. Encoded protein: CASSDDNTQYF.